A selection of T cell receptor beta chains follows, all from one sample in a study of blood T cells in healthy people across ages. A single record per CDR3 protein comes from TCRdb applying MiXCR to the 5' RACE reads. The sample consists of about 640,000 distinct CDR3 sequences, roughly three fifths of them appearing once. The specimen was blood. The receptors were gathered from a man aged 60 to 75 in good health. The CDR3 runs from the conserved cysteine through the conserved F or W. D genes are given only for firm matches. Only some rows state a clone size, as once, few, many or a class for expanded clones.

v_call	j_call	d_call	clone_size	cdr3_nt	cdr3_aa
TRBV2	TRBJ2-4	TRBD1	NA	TGTGCCAGCAGTGAGGACAGGCGTCAAAACATTCAGTACTTC	CASSEDRRQNIQYF
TRBV29-1	TRBJ1-2	TRBD1	NA	TGCAGCGTTGCTGAGACAGGGAAAGCCTATGGCTACACCTTC	CSVAETGKAYGYTF
TRBV11-2	TRBJ2-7	NA	few	TGTGCCAGCAGCTTGGACACAGGGTTTTACGAGCAGTACTTC	CASSLDTGFYEQYF
TRBV14	TRBJ2-1	TRBD2	NA	TGTGCCAGCAGCCAGCTAGCGGGGGGGCGTTACAATGAGCAGTTCTTC	CASSQLAGGRYNEQFF
TRBV5-1	TRBJ2-7	TRBD2	few	TGCGCCAGCAGTCAAGCGGGGGGGCATCCTTACGAGCAGTACTTC	CASSQAGGHPYEQYF
TRBV5-1	TRBJ2-7	TRBD2	NA	TGCGCCAGCAGCTTGACTAGCGGGAGCCCCGAGCAGTACTTC	CASSLTSGSPEQYF
TRBV9	TRBJ1-1	NA	NA	TGTGCCAGCAGCGTAGGCGGAGGAATGAACACTGAAGCTTTCTTT	CASSVGGGMNTEAFF
TRBV3-1	TRBJ2-1	TRBD1	many	TGTGCCAGCAGCCAACGGGACAGGGGGTCCCCCAATGAGCAGTTCTTC	CASSQRDRGSPNEQFF
TRBV3-1	TRBJ2-1	NA	NA	TGTGCCAGCAGCCAGAGTACTAGTTGGAATGAGCAGTTCTTC	CASSQSTSWNEQFF
TRBV29-1	TRBJ1-1	NA	once	TGCAGCGGTTCTACGGGGGGAGACACTGAAGCTTTCTTT	CSGSTGGDTEAFF
TRBV6-5	TRBJ2-4	NA	many	TGTGCCAGCAGTTACTCGAACAGGGGAGGGAACATTCAGTACTTC	CASSYSNRGGNIQYF
TRBV4-2	TRBJ1-6	TRBD1	once	TGTGCAACATCAGGACAGGCGGCCCTCCACTTT	CATSGQAALHF
TRBV5-1	TRBJ1-2	NA	NA	TGCGCCAGCAGCGAGACACGGAATGGCTACACCTTC	CASSETRNGYTF
TRBV6-1	TRBJ2-6	NA	NA	TGTGCCAGCCATTCTTCCGGAGCCAACGTCCTGACTTTC	CASHSSGANVLTF
TRBV7-9	TRBJ1-4	NA	few	TGTGCCAGCAGCGACTACACAACTAATGAAAAACTGTTTTTT	CASSDYTTNEKLFF
TRBV2	TRBJ2-5	NA	few	TGTGCCAGCAGTGAGTGGGAGACCCAGTACTTC	CASSEWETQYF
TRBV2	TRBJ2-3	TRBD1	once	TGTGCCAGCAACCGGGACAGGAGAGATACGCAGTATTTT	CASNRDRRDTQYF
TRBV3-1	TRBJ2-1	TRBD2	NA	TGTGCCAGCAACTACGGGACTAGCGGGTTCAATGAGCAGTTCTTC	CASNYGTSGFNEQFF
TRBV4-1	TRBJ1-2	NA	NA	TGCGCCAGCAGCCAAGTGGGGAGCTATGGCTACACCTTC	CASSQVGSYGYTF
TRBV27	TRBJ2-1	TRBD2	NA	TGTGCCAGCACCGAAGCGGGGGCCAACTACAATGAGCAGTTCTTC	CASTEAGANYNEQFF
TRBV29-1	TRBJ2-3	NA	many	TGCAGCGTTGCCCGGGATTCGGGGGCAGATACGCAGTATTTT	CSVARDSGADTQYF
TRBV29-1	TRBJ1-1	NA	NA	TGCAGCGTTTTGACAGCTATGAACACTGAAGCTTTCTTT	CSVLTAMNTEAFF
TRBV6-1	TRBJ2-3	NA	NA	TGTGCCAGTAGTGAAGGGGTTTTTGGCACAGATACGCAGTATTTT	CASSEGVFGTDTQYF
TRBV5-1	TRBJ2-1	NA	NA	TGCGCCAGCAGCTTGGGGGCAGGGTTCGGCAATGAGCAGTTCTTC	CASSLGAGFGNEQFF
TRBV29-1	TRBJ2-7	NA	NA	TGCAGACCCCTGTTGACCCGATTAGTGCCTATCCGGGGCAAATTCCCCTACGAGCAGTACTTC	CRPLLTRLVPIRGKFPYEQYF
TRBV5-1	TRBJ1-1	TRBD1	NA	TGCGCCAGCAGTGAACAGGGGACGAACACTGAAGCTTTCTTT	CASSEQGTNTEAFF
TRBV29-1	TRBJ2-7	TRBD1	few	TGCAGCGTTGACGGGGACAGCTCCTACGAGCAGTACTTC	CSVDGDSSYEQYF
TRBV5-1	TRBJ2-1	NA	NA	TGCGCCAGCAGCTTGGTAGCCCGGGATGAGCAGTTCTTC	CASSLVARDEQFF
TRBV9	TRBJ1-1	NA	NA	TGTGCCAGCAGCGTAACTCCGGACGGAGCCACTGAAGCTTTCTTT	CASSVTPDGATEAFF
TRBV28	TRBJ2-6	TRBD1	NA	TGTGCCAGCAGTTTAATTCCCCCGGGACAGGGCTTCTCTGGGGCCAACGTCCTGACTTTC	CASSLIPPGQGFSGANVLTF
TRBV6-1	TRBJ2-4	TRBD2	few	TGTGCCAGCAGTGAATCTCCCGCGGGGGGGATGTTTGACATTCAGTACTTC	CASSESPAGGMFDIQYF
TRBV6-5	TRBJ1-2	TRBD1	once	TGTGCCAGCAGTTACTCGGGACAGGTTAACTATGGCTACACCTTC	CASSYSGQVNYGYTF
TRBV9	TRBJ2-7	TRBD1	NA	TGTGCCAGCAGCACGAGACAGGGGGCGTACAATGAGCAGTACTTC	CASSTRQGAYNEQYF
TRBV10-3	TRBJ2-3	TRBD2	once	TGTGCCACGAGGGCTAGCGGGAGCACAGATACGCAGTATTTT	CATRASGSTDTQYF
TRBV27	TRBJ2-5	TRBD2	few	TGTGCCAGCAGTTTGCTCCGGGGGGGCCCAGAGACCCAGTACTTC	CASSLLRGGPETQYF
TRBV5-1	TRBJ2-6	NA	few	TGCGCCAGCAAGGAGAGCTCTGGGGCCAACGTCCTGACTTTC	CASKESSGANVLTF
TRBV21-1	TRBJ1-5	NA	NA	TGTGCCACGGATCAGCCCCAGCATTTT	CATDQPQHF
TRBV7-2	TRBJ1-1	NA	few	TGTGCCAGCAGCTCGAGACAGATCACTGAAGCTTTCTTT	CASSSRQITEAFF
TRBV5-1	TRBJ1-1	TRBD1	NA	TGCGCCAGCAGCTTGGCTCTGGACAGGGCGAACACTGAAGCTTTCTTT	CASSLALDRANTEAFF
TRBV2	TRBJ1-1	TRBD1	few	TGTGCCAGCAGTCCCAGACAGGGATTGAACACTGAAGCTTTCTTT	CASSPRQGLNTEAFF
TRBV13	TRBJ1-1	NA	once	TGTGCCAGCAGCCGAGGTCTCAAGAACACTGAAGCTTTCTTT	CASSRGLKNTEAFF
TRBV28	TRBJ1-1	NA	NA	TGTGCCAGCGTTGGGGGGAACACTGAAGCTTTCTTT	CASVGGNTEAFF
TRBV6-5	TRBJ2-1	NA	few	TGTGCCAGCAGTTACAGGGGAAGTGAGCAGTTCTTC	CASSYRGSEQFF
TRBV10-3	TRBJ2-1	TRBD1	many	TGTGCCATCAGTGAAAATCAGGGGGCTAATGAGCAGTTCTTC	CAISENQGANEQFF
TRBV9	TRBJ2-1	NA	NA	TGTGCCAGCAGCGAGAGGCAGCCGGCGGCTTCGGCCGGGAATGAGCAGTTCTTC	CASSERQPAASAGNEQFF
TRBV11-2	TRBJ2-7	NA	few	TGTGCCAGCAGCTCCCTGGTGTTCAGGGTCTACGAGCAGTACTTC	CASSSLVFRVYEQYF
TRBV6-2/TRBV6-3	TRBJ2-7	TRBD1	NA	TGTGCCAGCAGTCGGGACAGCGTGTACGAGCAGTACTTC	CASSRDSVYEQYF
TRBV3-1	TRBJ2-1	TRBD2	NA	TGTGCCAGCAGCCACCTAGCGGGGCACTCCTACAATGAGCAGTTCTTC	CASSHLAGHSYNEQFF
TRBV7-2	TRBJ2-5	NA	NA	TGTGCCAGCAGCTTAGTGCCGAGCCAACAAGAGACCCAGTACTTC	CASSLVPSQQETQYF
TRBV5-1	TRBJ2-5	TRBD2	NA	TGCGCCAGCAGCTTGGCCGGGCGGGGGGAACAAGAGACCCAGTACTTC	CASSLAGRGEQETQYF
TRBV28	TRBJ1-3	NA	few	TGTGCCAGCAGTCCCCGGACAGCTGGAAACACCATATATTTT	CASSPRTAGNTIYF
TRBV7-8	TRBJ2-7	TRBD2	NA	TGTGCCAGCAGCCTGGCGGGGGGGGCATACAATGAGCAGTACTTC	CASSLAGGAYNEQYF
TRBV5-1	TRBJ1-5	TRBD1	NA	TGCGCCAGCAGCGACAGGGAAGGACAGCCCCAGCATTTT	CASSDREGQPQHF